A selection of T cell receptor beta chains follows, all from one sample in a study of T cells after yellow fever vaccination. TCRdb re-derived calls from the 5' RACE reads in MiXCR, one entry per CDR3 protein. The sample yields about 220,000 distinct CDR3 sequences, approximately 3.2% seen once. The sequenced sample was CD4+ T cells sorted from PBMCs, obtained 10 days after the yellow fever booster vaccination. The receptors originated from a young man who received the YFV17D yellow fever vaccine. Each CDR3 is given with its conserved first and last residue. Each record gives: clone size, D gene, J gene, V gene, CDR3 length, CDR3 protein, CDR3 DNA. D genes are given only for firm matches. The size entry is marked missing in some rows and otherwise reads once, few, many or a size class.

many | - | TRBJ1-2 | TRBV18 | 11 | CASSPGDGYTF | TGTGCCAGCTCACCAGGGGATGGCTACACCTTC
- | - | TRBJ2-2 | TRBV15 | 14 | CATSRDPQAGELFF | TGTGCCACCAGCAGAGATCCTCAGGCCGGGGAGCTGTTTTTT
few | - | TRBJ1-4 | TRBV6-5 | 15 | CASSLDSGRSEKLFF | TGTGCCAGCAGTCTTGACAGTGGCCGGAGCGAAAAACTGTTTTTT
few | - | TRBJ1-1 | TRBV3-1 | 13 | CASSQDLGRSAFF | TGTGCCAGCAGCCAAGATCTTGGCAGGTCCGCTTTCTTT
many | TRBD2 | TRBJ2-3 | TRBV5-1 | 15 | CASSGLAGGPDTQYF | TGCGCCAGCAGCGGACTAGCGGGGGGGCCGGATACGCAGTATTTT
few | - | TRBJ2-5 | TRBV4-3 | 16 | CASSPAPLARAETQYF | TGCGCCAGCAGCCCAGCGCCCCTAGCTAGGGCGGAGACCCAGTACTTC
- | TRBD1 | TRBJ1-2 | TRBV7-2 | 16 | CASSSDRGRFLLGYTF | TGTGCCAGCAGCTCGGACAGGGGGCGCTTTCTCCTCGGTTACACCTTC
many | - | TRBJ2-7 | TRBV18 | 11 | CASSLRNEQYF | TGTGCCAGCTCACTACGGAACGAGCAGTACTTC
many | TRBD1 | TRBJ1-1 | TRBV12-3/TRBV12-4 | 14 | CASSKDRVGTEAFF | TGTGCCAGCAGTAAGGACAGGGTGGGCACTGAAGCTTTCTTT
few | - | TRBJ1-1 | TRBV20-1 | 13 | CSATSLIPAEAFF | TGCAGTGCCACGTCCCTAATTCCGGCTGAAGCTTTCTTT
- | TRBD1 | TRBJ1-2 | TRBV5-1 | 15 | CASRPRQGAEYGYTF | TGCGCCAGCAGGCCAAGACAGGGGGCGGAGTATGGCTACACCTTC
- | TRBD1 | TRBJ2-1 | TRBV3-1 | 17 | CASSLWGGDRGYNEQFF | TGTGCCAGCAGCCTCTGGGGTGGGGACAGGGGCTACAATGAGCAGTTCTTC
few | - | TRBJ1-1 | TRBV14 | 13 | CASSQDRVTEAFF | TGTGCCAGCAGCCAAGATAGGGTCACTGAAGCTTTCTTT